The rows below give T cell receptor beta chains drawn from one sample of a study of T-cell reconstitution after alpha-beta-depleted transplantation in children. Using its own MiXCR run on the PCR reads, TCRdb lists one record per CDR3 protein. The profile covers approximately 980,000 distinct CDR3 sequences, with about 29% appearing a single time and 28% taken by the ten largest. The sequencing used PBMCs, mostly from graft donor cells, collected 360 days after TCRalphabeta/CD19-depleted stem cell transplant. The receptors come from a boy less than two years old who had a stem cell transplant for SCID, so the T cells may come from the graft donor. Both conserved end residues are part of each CDR3. The D gene is left open where the match is weak. Clone size, where shown, is once, few, many, or a class for clones that have expanded.

j_gene	v_gene	abundance	d_gene	CDR3nt	CDR3aa
TRBJ2-1	TRBV10-3	-	TRBD2	TGTGCCATCAGTGAGTCTAACCTAGCGGGGGTCAATGAGCAGTTCTTC	CAISESNLAGVNEQFF
TRBJ2-5	TRBV12-3/TRBV12-4	-	-	TGTGCCAGCGGCCGGGGGGCCGGAGAGACCCAGTACTTC	CASGRGAGETQYF
TRBJ2-7	TRBV9	many	TRBD1	TGTGCCAGCAGCGTCGGGACAGGGGCCTACTACGAGCAGTACTTC	CASSVGTGAYYEQYF
TRBJ2-1	TRBV5-1	few	TRBD2	TGCGCCAGCAGCGCTCCGGGACTAGCGGGCCCACCTAACAATGAGCAGTTCTTC	CASSAPGLAGPPNNEQFF
TRBJ1-5	TRBV12-3/TRBV12-4	-	-	TGTGCCAGCAGTTTATGGTGGGATACGGGCAATCAGCCCCAGCATTTT	CASSLWWDTGNQPQHF
TRBJ1-1	TRBV20-1	-	-	TGCAGTGCTTTATTGGACAGGAACACTGAAGCTTTCTTT	CSALLDRNTEAFF
TRBJ2-7	TRBV29-1	-	-	TGCAGCGCCGCCGGGGGGCTCTCCTACGAGCAGTACTTC	CSAAGGLSYEQYF
TRBJ2-7	TRBV7-9	-	-	TGTGCCAGCAGCCCAGCCGCTTACGAGCAGTACTTC	CASSPAAYEQYF
TRBJ2-7	TRBV11-2	-	-	TGTGCCAGCAGCTTAGATCGAGGGGCCCACGAGCAGTACTTC	CASSLDRGAHEQYF
TRBJ2-7	TRBV20-1	-	-	TGCAGTGCTAGGGATAAGAAGTTTTACGAGCAGTACTTC	CSARDKKFYEQYF